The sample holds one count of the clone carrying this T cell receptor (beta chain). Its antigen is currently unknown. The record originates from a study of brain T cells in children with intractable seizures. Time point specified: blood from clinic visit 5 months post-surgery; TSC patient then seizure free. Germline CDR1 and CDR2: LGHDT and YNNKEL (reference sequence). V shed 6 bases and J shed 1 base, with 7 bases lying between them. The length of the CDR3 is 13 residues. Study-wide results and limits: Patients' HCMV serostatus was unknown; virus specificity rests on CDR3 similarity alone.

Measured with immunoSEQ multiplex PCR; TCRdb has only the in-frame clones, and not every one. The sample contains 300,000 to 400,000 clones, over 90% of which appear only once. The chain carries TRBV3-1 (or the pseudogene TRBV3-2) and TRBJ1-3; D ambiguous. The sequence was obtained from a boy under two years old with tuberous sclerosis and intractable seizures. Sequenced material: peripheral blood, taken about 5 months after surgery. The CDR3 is CASSQISGNTIYF. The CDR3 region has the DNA TGTGCCAGCAGTCAGATATCTGGAAACACCATATATTTT.